This T cell receptor beta chain originates from a study of T-cell reconstitution after alpha-beta-depleted transplantation in children. The CDR3 has 15 residues. Germline lookup yields CDR1 SGHRS and CDR2 YFSETQ. V lost 4 bases to trimming and J lost 0 bases; unmatched junction nucleotides: 3. It was with unique molecular identifiers that the TCRbeta library was prepared. Each CDR3 protein gets one entry after TCRdb re-called the PCR reads with MiXCR. The repertoire holds 500,000 to 600,000 distinct CDR3 sequences, with less than 35% as singletons. The chain recombines TRBV5-1 with TRBJ1-4; 7 bases line up with TRBD1. Sequenced here: PBMCs from the stem cell graft donor, sampled from the stem cell graft. This receptor was taken from a human donor who donated a stem cell graft to a child with aplastic anemia. DNA of the CDR3: TGCGCCAGCAGCATTACAGGGGCAACTAATGAAAAACTGTTTTTT. This translates into CASSITGATNEKLFF. The variable domain in full, with the rest retrieved from reference TRBV5-1 and TRBJ1-4, is KAGVTQTPRYLIKTRGQQVTLSCSPISGHRSVSWYQQTPGQGLQFLFEYFSETQRNKGNFPGRFSGRQFSNSRSEMNVSTLELGDSALYLCASSITGATNEKLFFGSGTQLSVL.